The 28 T cell receptor beta chains below all came from one sample that was sequenced in a study of T cell responses to AZD1222 COVID-19 vaccine. TCRdb's table, derived via immunoSEQ multiplex PCR, lists solely in-frame clones and lacks some. Of roughly 92,000 clones listed, nearly 90% are singletons. This specimen was peripheral blood, taken on day 0 of AZD1222 vaccination. The receptors originated from an adult in good health.

This chain links TRBV5-4 with TRBJ1-1; D gene ambiguous. Per germline, CDR1 SGHNT and CDR2 YYREEE (reference sequence). The CDR3 runs 15 residues. Trimming took 0 bases from V and 1 from J, leaving 10 bases between them. The CDR3 nucleotides read TGTGCCAGCAGCTTGGCCGCCACCTCGAACACTGAAGCTTTCTTT. This gives the protein CASSLAATSNTEAFF.

This clone was observed once. This sequence joins TRBV15 and TRBJ1-4, with 7 bases matching TRBD1. Looked up from germline, CDR1 is LNHNV and CDR2 is YYDKDF (reference sequence). The CDR3 runs 13 residues. The V and J ends lost 8 bases and 4 bases, in that order; junction bases with no gene match: 4. CDR3 DNA: TGTGCCACCGGGACAGCATATAATGAAAAACTGTTTTTT. Translated: CATGTAYNEKLFF.

This chain connects TRBV12-5 to TRBJ1-1; perhaps TRBD1 as D (6 bases). V was pared by 0 bases and J by 8 bases, with 19 bases between. CDR3 length: 16 residues. Germline V gene sequence: CDR1 LGHNT, CDR2 FRNRAP. The CDR3 loop is CASGLVLGGEVPEAFF. As DNA, the CDR3 is TGTGCTAGTGGTTTGGTACTGGGGGGCGAGGTCCCGGAAGCTTTCTTT. Supplemented by reference TRBV12-5 and TRBJ1-1, the full variable domain reads DARVTQTPRHKVTEMGQEVTMRCQPILGHNTVFWYRQTMMQGLELLAYFRNRAPLDDSGMPKDRFSAEMPDATLATLKIQPSEPRDSAVYFCASGLVLGGEVPEAFFGQGTRLTVV.

The V gene is TRBV5-5, the J gene TRBJ2-7, with D possibly TRBD1 on 6 matching bases. From germline, CDR1 is SGHKS and CDR2 YYEKEE (reference sequence). The CDR3 runs to 13 residues. V lost 0 bases and J lost 3, with 7 bases in between. The CDR3 loop is CASSLVTGYEQYF. In DNA form, the CDR3 reads TGTGCCAGCAGCTTGGTGACAGGCTACGAGCAGTACTTC. The full variable domain, with the rest looked up from reference TRBV5-5 and TRBJ2-7, is DAGVTQSPTHLIKTRGQQVTLRCSPISGHKSVSWYQQVLGQGPQFIFQYYEKEERGRGNFPDRFSARQFPNYSSELNVNALLLGDSALYLCASSLVTGYEQYFGPGTRLTVT.

The V and J genes are TRBV2 and TRBJ1-1; D is undetermined. The germline CDR1 and CDR2 sequences are SNHLY and FYNNEI. The length of the CDR3 is 15 residues. V gave up 6 bases and J gave up 7 bases, with 21 bases separating them. The CDR3 is CASRSNAGPVGEAFF. Here the CDR3 DNA reads TGTGCCAGCAGGAGTAACGCGGGCCCGGTGGGTGAAGCTTTCTTT.

The chain uses TRBV5-1 and TRBJ2-5; D uncertain. The germline CDR1 and CDR2 sequences are SGHRS and YFSETQ. Trimming shortened V by 5 bases and J by 5 bases, and 10 bases separated the two germline ends. The CDR3 runs 12 residues. The CDR3 loop reads CASRTEAETQYF. For the CDR3, the DNA is TGCGCCAGCAGAACAGAGGCGGAGACCCAGTACTTC.

This chain uses TRBV7-9 with TRBJ1-1; D is ambiguous. The CDR3 has 16 residues. Trimming removed 1 base from V and 4 bases from J, with 16 bases in between. Germline CDR1 SEHNR, CDR2 FQNEAQ (reference sequence). For the CDR3, the DNA is TGTGCCAGCAGCTTAGGGGGAAGCTGGGTCCCCACTGAAGCTTTCTTT. Residues: CASSLGGSWVPTEAFF.

The chain is built from TRBV3-1 (or the pseudogene TRBV3-2) and TRBJ2-3; D gene uncertain. CDR1 and CDR2 (germline): LGHDT, YNNKEL (reference sequence). The CDR3 spans 12 residues. The V and J ends lost 3 bases and 0 bases respectively, with 1 base between them. CDR3 nucleotides: TGTGCCAGCAGCCAGAGCACAGATACGCAGTATTTT. Protein: CASSQSTDTQYF.

J is TRBJ2-3 and V is TRBV7-2; tentatively, D is TRBD2 (7 bases). CDR1 is SGHTA, CDR2 FQGNSA, per germline. This CDR3 contains 16 residues. The V gene lost 5 bases and the J gene lost 2 bases, with 17 bases spanning the gap. As DNA, the CDR3 is TGTGCCAGCAGCCCTTTTGCGGGGGCCTTCACAGATACGCAGTATTTT. Translated, it gives CASSPFAGAFTDTQYF.

The CDR3: CASSGRTNTEAFF. The CDR3 region has the DNA TGTGCCAGCAGCGGGCGGACGAACACTGAAGCTTTCTTT. The rearrangement joins TRBV27 to TRBJ1-1; D unresolved. Per germline, CDR1 MNHEY and CDR2 SMNVEV (reference sequence). The CDR3 extends over 13 amino acids. Trimming removed 6 bases at V and 1 base at J, with 9 bases between.

The chain joins TRBV11-2 to TRBJ2-1; TRBD1 agrees at 10 bases. The V and J ends lost 5 bases and 4 bases, in that order; junction bases with no gene match: 2. CDR1 is SGHAT and CDR2 is FQNNGV in the germline V gene. The CDR3 is made up of 14 amino acids. CDR3 protein: CASSTGQGYNEQFF. In nucleotides, the CDR3 is TGTGCCAGCAGCACGGGACAGGGGTACAATGAGCAGTTCTTC.

The CDR3 DNA sequence: TGTGCCAGCAGCTTAATCCCCTCTCAGGGCTACACCTTC. As protein: CASSLIPSQGYTF. The chain has TRBV7-3 and TRBJ1-2, with D hard to call. The V end lost 1 base, the J end lost 8 bases, and 11 bases lay between the germline ends. This CDR3 comprises 13 residues. Germline V lookup: CDR1 SGHTA, CDR2 FQGTGA.

This chain links TRBV5-1 with TRBJ2-5; TRBD2 is a possible D gene (6 bases). V lost 2 bases, J lost 5 bases, and 10 bases lay in between. Looked up from germline, CDR1 is SGHRS and CDR2 is YFSETQ. The CDR3 loop spans 13 amino acids. CDR3 in DNA: TGCGCCAGCAGCTTTACGGGGGACGAGACCCAGTACTTC. It is translated as CASSFTGDETQYF.

The chain has TRBV6-5 and TRBJ1-1, with 8 bases aligning to TRBD1. V was clipped by 7 bases and J by 8 bases; unmatched bases: 9. Germline V lookup: CDR1 MNHEY, CDR2 SVGAGI. This CDR3 comprises 13 residues. This chain's CDR3 is CASKNTGGKEAFF. CDR3 in DNA: TGTGCCAGCAAGAATACAGGGGGGAAGGAAGCTTTCTTT.

V and J are TRBV3-1 (or the pseudogene TRBV3-2) and TRBJ1-2; 8 bases are a match to TRBD1. V lost 0 bases, J lost 7 bases, and 7 bases stayed unmatched. Germline loops: CDR1 LGHDT, CDR2 YNNKEL (reference sequence). The CDR3 covers 15 residues. As DNA, the CDR3 is TGTGCCAGCAGCCAAGAGAGGACAGGGAGGGGTGGCTACACCTTC. This translates into CASSQERTGRGGYTF.

The CDR3 nucleotides are TGTGCCTGCGGGACAGTGAACACTGAAGCTTTCTTT. Its protein product is CACGTVNTEAFF. The rearrangement uses TRBV30 and TRBJ1-1; the match to TRBD1 covers 7 bases. The CDR3 runs to 12 residues. CDR1 and CDR2 (germline): GTSNPN, SVGIG (reference sequence). The ends lost 6 bases at V and 0 bases at J; junction bases unmatched: 1.

This chain joins TRBV29-1 and TRBJ1-1; tentative D call: TRBD1 (5 bases). V was clipped by 4 bases and J by 4 bases, with 13 bases between them. Germline V CDR1 and CDR2: SQVTM, ANQGSEA. The CDR3 spans 13 residues. CDR3 nucleotide sequence: TGCAGCGTTGTCCAGGGCGAGGCCACTGAAGCTTTCTTT. It yields the protein CSVVQGEATEAFF. The entire variable domain, with the rest obtained from reference TRBV29-1 and TRBJ1-1, is as follows: SAVISQKPSRDICQRGTSLTIQCQVDSQVTMMFWYRQQPGQSLTLIATANQGSEATYESGFVIDKFPISRPNLTFSTLTVSNMSPEDSSIYLCSVVQGEATEAFFGQGTRLTVV.

CDR3 sequence (DNA): TGCGCCAGCAGCTTGTCAGGCCCTGGGTACTCACCCCTCCACTTT. Translating gives CASSLSGPGYSPLHF. The rearrangement joins TRBV5-1 to TRBJ1-6; D is unresolved. Trimming took 1 base from V and 10 from J, leaving 15 bases between them. The CDR3 is made up of 15 amino acids. The germline V gene encodes CDR1 SGHRS and CDR2 YFSETQ. The whole variable domain, filled in from reference TRBV5-1 and TRBJ1-6, reads KAGVTQTPRYLIKTRGQQVTLSCSPISGHRSVSWYQQTPGQGLQFLFEYFSETQRNKGNFPGRFSGRQFSNSRSEMNVSTLELGDSALYLCASSLSGPGYSPLHFGNGTRLTVT.

V is TRBV21-1 and J is TRBJ1-3. TRBV21-1 is classified as a pseudogene. The CDR3 contains 19 residues. This CDR3 is CASSKGSGRGPDSGNTIYF. The CDR3 DNA reads as TGTGCCAGCAGCAAAGGTAGCGGGAGGGGGCCCGACTCTGGAAACACCATATATTTT.

The rearrangement links TRBV7-9 to TRBJ1-1; the D gene is possibly TRBD1 (6 bases). Trimming pared 7 bases from V and 7 bases from J, leaving 19 bases between. This CDR3 contains 14 residues. Germline-derived CDR1 and CDR2 are SEHNR and FQNEAQ (reference sequence). In nucleotides, the CDR3 is TGTGCCAGCATCGATGTCGAGCAGGGGAATGAAGCTTTCTTT. Translated, it gives CASIDVEQGNEAFF.

This chain connects TRBV19 to TRBJ2-3, with D tentatively TRBD1 (5 bases). Trimming removed 9 bases from V and 5 bases from J, with 15 bases in between. Germline V lookup: CDR1 LNHDA, CDR2 SQIVND (reference sequence). This CDR3 spans 13 amino acids. The CDR3 DNA reads TGTGCCAGCCGACAGCGAGCTCAAGATACGCAGTATTTT. This translates into CASRQRAQDTQYF. Supplemented by reference TRBV19 and TRBJ2-3, the full variable domain reads DGGITQSPKYLFRKEGQNVTLSCEQNLNHDAMYWYRQDPGQGLRLIYYSQIVNDFQKGDIAEGYSVSREKKESFPLTVTSAQKNPTAFYLCASRQRAQDTQYFGPGTRLTVL.

The chain uses TRBV6-2 or TRBV6-3 and TRBJ2-1; D is ambiguous. This CDR3 is 13 amino acids long. Deletions cut 3 bases from V and 3 bases from J, with 6 bases between. Germline loops: CDR1 MNHEY, CDR2 SVGEGT. DNA for the CDR3: TGTGCCAGCAGTTATTTGGGCTACAATGAGCAGTTCTTC. Translating gives CASSYLGYNEQFF.

The chain links TRBV18 to TRBJ2-3, with 10 positions matching TRBD1. Trimming cost V 1 base and J 4 bases; bases outside gene matches: 5. In germline, CDR1 is KGHSH, CDR2 LQKENI. The CDR3 loop spans 16 amino acids. The CDR3 DNA follows: TGTGCCAGCTCACCACGACAGGGGGCAGGTGCAGATACGCAGTATTTT. Protein: CASSPRQGAGADTQYF.

This chain links TRBV5-1 with TRBJ1-2; TRBD1 matches at 9 bases. The CDR3 totals 16 residues. V was clipped by 4 bases and J by 2 bases; unmatched bases: 9. CDR1 SGHRS and CDR2 YFSETQ come from the germline V gene. CDR3 sequence: CASSNDVQGANYGYTF. The CDR3 nucleotides are TGCGCCAGCAGCAACGATGTACAGGGGGCGAACTATGGCTACACCTTC.

The chain recombines TRBV7-2 with TRBJ1-4; weak D call: TRBD1 (6 bases). V lost 2 bases, J lost 5 bases, and 9 bases lay in between. Germline V gene data show CDR1 as SGHTA and CDR2 as FQGNSA. The CDR3 sequence is 14 residues long. Here the CDR3 reads CASSLQGRNEKLFF. DNA for the CDR3: TGTGCCAGCAGCTTACAGGGGAGGAATGAAAAACTGTTTTTT.

The rearrangement joins TRBV27 to TRBJ2-1, with D possibly matching TRBD1 (7 bases). V shed 2 bases and J shed 6 bases, with 8 bases lying between them. CDR3 length: 13 amino acids. CDR1 is MNHEY, CDR2 SMNVEV, per germline (reference sequence). The CDR3 loop is CASSLQGGNEQFF. CDR3 sequence (DNA): TGTGCCAGCAGTTTACAGGGGGGCAATGAGCAGTTCTTC.

The chain uses TRBV6-5 and TRBJ2-3, with TRBD1 as a possible D gene (5 bases). The CDR3 spans 14 residues. Between the trimmed V and J ends, which lost 4 bases and 6 bases, there was a span of 14 bases. CDR1 MNHEY and CDR2 SVGAGI come from the germline V gene. CDR3 bases: TGTGCCAGCAGTTTACAGGCAGCGTCTGATACGCAGTATTTT. This sequence encodes CASSLQAASDTQYF.

The J gene is TRBJ1-1, the V gene TRBV20-1; D remains unclear. Per the germline V gene, CDR1 is DFQATT and CDR2 is SNEGSKA (reference sequence). The CDR3 length is 11 residues. Trimming stripped 3 bases from V and 2 bases from J, with 4 bases between. The DNA for the CDR3 is TGCAGTGCTAGGCCCAACACTGAAGCTTTCTTT. Its protein product is CSARPNTEAFF.